The 21 T cell receptor beta chains given below trace back to one sample, sequenced in a study of blood T cell repertoires in COVID-19. Here immunoSEQ multiplex PCR was the method, and the copy in TCRdb shows in-frame clones only, minus some. The table records a few hundred thousand clones, approximately 86% of them present only once. The material sequenced was peripheral blood. The receptor set was obtained from a human donor with COVID-19, enrolled during active disease. The donor label of this sample is uncertain.

This rearrangement joins TRBV5-4 to TRBJ2-2, with TRBD2 matching over 7 bases. V shed 4 bases and J 0 bases; nucleotides not matched to a gene: 3. The CDR3 is 15 residues long. In germline, CDR1 is SGHNT, CDR2 YYREEE (reference sequence). The CDR3 DNA reads TGTGCCAGCAGCACAACTAGCGCGAACACCGGGGAGCTGTTTTTT. It encodes CASSTTSANTGELFF. The full variable domain, completed using reference TRBV5-4 and TRBJ2-2, is ETGVTQSPTHLIKTRGQQVTLRCSSQSGHNTVSWYQQALGQGPQFIFQYYREEENGRGNFPPRFSGLQFPNYSSELNVNALELDDSALYLCASSTTSANTGELFFGEGSRLTVL.

The CDR3 protein is CASSASDREAEAFF. In DNA, the CDR3 is TGTGCCAGCAGTGCTTCGGACAGGGAGGCTGAAGCTTTCTTT. The chain is built from TRBV25-1 and TRBJ1-1, with 8 bases lining up with TRBD1. CDR3 size: 14 residues. Unmatched junction bases numbered 7, after V lost 4 bases and J lost 6 bases. Germline V gene sequence: CDR1 MGHDK, CDR2 SYGVNS.

The genes are TRBV11-2 and TRBJ2-4, with D possibly TRBD1 on 6 matching bases. Deletions cut 6 bases from V and 5 bases from J, with 20 bases between. The germline CDR1 and CDR2 sequences are SGHAT and FQNNGV. This CDR3 comprises 16 residues. The CDR3 loop is CASRRGVGGKQNIQYF. The CDR3 DNA reads as TGTGCCAGCAGGAGAGGGGTAGGGGGAAAACAAAACATTCAGTACTTC.

The V gene is TRBV6-5, the J gene TRBJ2-1; perhaps TRBD1 as D (5 bases). Trimming cost V 10 bases and J 0 bases, with 16 bases left between them. CDR1 is MNHEY, CDR2 SVGAGI, per germline. The CDR3 length is 15 residues. The CDR3 protein is CATYQGANSYNEQFF. Written as DNA, the CDR3 is TGTGCCACCTACCAAGGGGCGAACTCCTACAATGAGCAGTTCTTC.

This chain links TRBV11-2 with TRBJ2-2, with D possibly being TRBD2 (5 bases). V was trimmed by 5 bases and J by 4 bases, leaving 17 bases between them. CDR1 is SGHAT, CDR2 FQNNGV, per germline. CDR3 size: 16 residues. CDR3 loop: CASSVGSAGITGELFF. In DNA, the CDR3 is TGTGCCAGCAGCGTTGGGAGCGCGGGCATCACCGGGGAGCTGTTTTTT.

The gene calls are TRBV11-2 and TRBJ2-7; no reliable D call. The CDR3 has 17 amino acids. Germline V gives CDR1 SGHAT, CDR2 FQNNGV. Trimming shortened V by 1 base and J by 2 bases, and 18 bases separated the two germline ends. The CDR3 DNA reads TGTGCCAGCAGCTTAGGCCCGCAAGACACTGCCCCCTACGAGCAGTACTTC. This encodes CASSLGPQDTAPYEQYF.

This clone came up a few times. The chain couples TRBV7-9 to TRBJ1-2; 7 nucleotides agree with TRBD1. There are 13 residues in the CDR3. Germline-derived CDR1 and CDR2 are SEHNR and FQNEAQ (reference sequence). V lost 5 bases and J lost 6; bases outside the gene matches: 6. For the CDR3, the DNA is TGTGCCAGCAGCCCAGGGACAGCGGATGGCTACACCTTC. Translating gives CASSPGTADGYTF.

The chain couples TRBV19 to TRBJ1-1; the D is unclear. Looked up from germline, CDR1 is LNHDA and CDR2 is SQIVND (reference sequence). This CDR3 region has 13 residues. Trimming stripped 7 bases from V and 4 bases from J, with 13 bases between. CDR3 DNA: TGTGCCAGTACCCTCCGGGGTGGCACTGAAGCTTTCTTT. It encodes CASTLRGGTEAFF.

This rearrangement joins TRBV5-1 to TRBJ1-2; 11 bases match TRBD1. The CDR3 runs to 14 residues. Looked up from germline, CDR1 is SGHRS and CDR2 is YFSETQ. V was clipped by 4 bases and J by 7 bases; unmatched bases: 6. The CDR3 DNA sequence: TGCGCCAGCAGCCGAGAAGGGACAGGGGGTGGCTACACCTTC. Translated, it gives CASSREGTGGGYTF.

This chain joins TRBV6-6 and TRBJ1-1; 8 bases map to TRBD1. Germline values: CDR1 MNHNY, CDR2 SVGAGI (reference sequence). The CDR3 consists of 14 residues. V was pared by 4 bases and J by 4 bases, with 5 bases of the junction left unmatched. This CDR3 reads CASSSEQGVTEAFF. In nucleotides, the CDR3 is TGTGCCAGCAGTTCCGAACAGGGGGTCACTGAAGCTTTCTTT.

This chain connects TRBV6-5 to TRBJ1-5; D may be TRBD1 (6 bases). V lost 7 bases to trimming and J lost 3 bases, with 16 bases between them. This CDR3 is built from 15 residues. Germline V gives CDR1 MNHEY, CDR2 SVGAGI. The CDR3 loop reads CASTPGGRDNQPQHF. The CDR3 bases are TGTGCCAGCACCCCCGGGGGGCGAGACAATCAGCCCCAGCATTTT.

The chain combines TRBV20-1 with TRBJ1-2, with D possibly being TRBD1 (6 bases). V was pared by 3 bases and J by 4 bases, with 18 bases between. The CDR3 spans 15 residues. Germline V gene data show CDR1 as DFQATT and CDR2 as SNEGSKA (reference sequence). The CDR3 coding sequence is TGCAGTGCTAGTATAGGTGGTGGGGGCCCCTATGGCTACACCTTC. This encodes CSASIGGGGPYGYTF.

This clone was detected only once. The rearrangement uses TRBV7-9 and TRBJ1-5, with 7 nucleotides matching TRBD1. The length of the CDR3 is 17 residues. CDR1 is SEHNR and CDR2 is FQNEAQ in the germline V gene (reference sequence). J was trimmed by 0 bases and V by 3 bases; bases with no gene match: 8. CDR3 protein: CASSFSGTVNSNQPQHF. CDR3 in DNA: TGTGCCAGCAGCTTTTCCGGGACAGTTAATAGCAATCAGCCCCAGCATTTT.

The chain carries TRBV5-1 and TRBJ2-3, with 13 positions matching TRBD2. The CDR3 has 18 residues. CDR1 SGHRS and CDR2 YFSETQ come from the germline V gene. The J segment lost 2 bases and the V segment lost 1 base, leaving 7 bases of the junction unmatched. The CDR3 coding sequence is TGCGCCAGCAGCTTGTACCCCGGGACTAGCGGGACCACAGATACGCAGTATTTT. Translating it yields CASSLYPGTSGTTDTQYF.

The chain combines TRBV27 with TRBJ2-1; D possibly corresponds to TRBD1 (5 bases). Between the trimmed V and J ends, which lost 5 bases and 6 bases, there was a span of 11 bases. The CDR3 length is 13 residues. Germline CDR1 and CDR2: MNHEY and SMNVEV (reference sequence). The CDR3 sequence is CASSPGRVNEQFF. The CDR3 nucleotides read TGTGCCAGCAGTCCAGGCAGGGTCAATGAGCAGTTCTTC.

The chain is built from TRBV6-2 or TRBV6-3 and TRBJ1-1, with TRBD1 identical over 8 bases. The CDR3 has 14 amino acids. With V trimmed by 6 bases and J by 3 bases, 6 bases remained unmatched. Germline V lookup: CDR1 MNHEY, CDR2 SVGEGT. The CDR3 nucleotides read TGTGCCAGCAGCCGAGAGACAGGGGACACTGAAGCTTTCTTT. This codes for CASSRETGDTEAFF.

This clone was recorded only once. V is TRBV28 and J is TRBJ1-4; D is uncertain. Trimming left V 6 bases short and J 0 bases short, with 8 bases between. CDR1 and CDR2 (germline): MDHEN, SYDVKM. The CDR3 has 14 residues. The CDR3 DNA sequence: TGTGCCAGCAGAAACGGAGCAACTAATGAAAAACTGTTTTTT. It encodes CASRNGATNEKLFF.

The J gene is TRBJ2-7, the V gene TRBV27; TRBD1 matches at 7 bases. V shed 5 bases, J shed 5 bases, and the junction held 9 bases outside the gene matches. CDR3 length equals 14 residues. The V gene's germline CDR1 is MNHEY and CDR2 SMNVEV (reference sequence). The CDR3 DNA is TGTGCCAGCAGTCCCTGGACAGGCACCAACGAGCAGTACTTC. Protein: CASSPWTGTNEQYF.

The chain has TRBV19 and TRBJ2-7; TRBD2 is a possible D gene (6 bases). V lost 9 bases and J 7 bases, leaving 31 bases between the germline ends. This CDR3 contains 17 residues. The germline gives CDR1 LNHDA, CDR2 SQIVND (reference sequence). CDR3 nucleotide sequence: TGTGCCAGCCAAATGGGCGGCGGGGCCCCAATCGAGAGGGAGCAGTACTTC. Its translation: CASQMGGGAPIEREQYF.

The chain employs TRBV5-1 and TRBJ2-3; D perhaps matches TRBD2 (5 bases). This CDR3 spans 14 amino acids. Trimming cost V 0 bases and J 2 bases, with 7 bases left between them. Germline CDR1 and CDR2: SGHRS and YFSETQ. In DNA, the CDR3 is TGCGCCAGCAGCTTGGGGACTTTCACAGATACGCAGTATTTT. It is translated as CASSLGTFTDTQYF.

The rearrangement joins TRBV30 to TRBJ1-1, with D maybe TRBD1 (5 bases). The germline V gene encodes CDR1 GTSNPN and CDR2 SVGIG (reference sequence). Between the trimmed V and J ends, which lost 0 bases and 5 bases, there was a span of 22 bases. CDR3 length: 17 amino acids. The CDR3 loop reads CAWSVRYGGDVVTEAFF. The CDR3 DNA is TGTGCCTGGAGTGTACGGTACGGGGGTGATGTGGTGACTGAAGCTTTCTTT.